Included here is one T cell receptor (beta chain) sequence, with context. The sample originates from a study of cytomegalovirus exposure and HLA in healthy donors. The donors were part of the validation cohort of some 120 subjects. That cohort was separate from the first cohort, which comprised under 750 subjects. Profiling relied on immunoSEQ multiplex PCR, and the TCRdb table lists in-frame clones only, not all of them. The data show about 200,000 clones, 84% seen once. CDR3 size: 16 residues. Per germline, CDR1 SGHRS and CDR2 YFSETQ. After removal of 4 bases from V and 4 bases from J, the junction contained 6 bases not matched to a gene.

Sequencing used PBMCs. This sequence joins TRBV5-1 and TRBJ2-2; 11 nucleotides agree with TRBD2. The sequence came from a woman younger than 45 in good health and CMV-seropositive. The CDR3 sequence is CASSLGLAGTTGELFF. The CDR3 bases are TGCGCCAGCAGCCTAGGACTAGCGGGTACCACCGGGGAGCTGTTTTTT. The variable domain in full, with the rest retrieved from reference TRBV5-1 and TRBJ2-2, is KAGVTQTPRYLIKTRGQQVTLSCSPISGHRSVSWYQQTPGQGLQFLFEYFSETQRNKGNFPGRFSGRQFSNSRSEMNVSTLELGDSALYLCASSLGLAGTTGELFFGEGSRLTVL.